This T cell receptor beta chain was retrieved from a study of a mutant IDH1 vaccine in newly diagnosed glioma. The wider study: The start of vaccination came 4-6 weeks after radiotherapy alone, or with temozolomide cycles. Standard pretreatment was either radiotherapy, temozolomide, or, for most, radiochemotherapy with temozolomide. Findings of the study overall: Among all patients, vaccine-induced immune responses occurred in over 80%.

Remarks on this clone: The antigen is not known.

Time point given: week 35, safety follow-up. In every dose of vaccine, 300 ug of mutant IDH1 20-mer peptide was given alongside topical imiquimod. Across weeks 1, 3, 5, 7, 11, 15, 19 and 23, patients received a vaccination each time, eight in all. Trimming cost V 5 bases and J 5 bases, with 18 bases left between them. The CDR3 extends over 15 amino acids. Germline CDR1 reads SEHNR; CDR2 reads FQNEAQ (reference sequence). This table comes from immunoSEQ multiplex PCR, and its TCRdb copy is limited to in-frame clones, with some not included. The top ten clones hold about 12% of a sample with roughly 52,000 clones, roughly four fifths of them seen once.

Specimen: PBMCs, collected from a glioma patient whose treatment included an IDH1 peptide vaccine. This sequence originates from a man aged 35 to 55 with glioma. The chain combines TRBV7-9 with TRBJ1-1; D possibly corresponds to TRBD1 (6 bases). The CDR3 loop reads CASSPQRGARTEAFF. CDR3 nucleotides: TGTGCCAGCAGCCCCCAACGGGGGGCAAGAACTGAAGCTTTCTTT. The variable domain in full, completed from reference TRBV7-9 and TRBJ1-1, reads DTGVSQNPRHKITKRGQNVTFRCDPISEHNRLYWYRQTLGQGPEFLTYFQNEAQLEKSRLLSDRFSAERPKGSFSTLEIQRTEQGDSAMYLCASSPQRGARTEAFFGQGTRLTVV.